This TCR beta chain stems from a study of T-cell reconstitution after alpha-beta-depleted transplantation in children (dated by TCRdb to about 2016). Regarding the study in general: Using TCR repertoire profiling, the study quantitatively followed how T-cell immune reconstitution unfolded in children after TCRalphabeta/CD19-depleted allogeneic hematopoietic cell transplantation. What the study reported, not specific to this receptor: The high TCRbeta diversity at day 60 in some patients was ascribed to recipient T cells and intrathymic progenitors that had survived conditioning. Hyperexpanded clone frequencies declined over subsequent months; after one year, T-cell counts and TCRbeta diversity were mostly attributed to newly produced T cells. About two months after transplant, the apparently early recovery of alphabetaT-cell counts reportedly depended on just several hundred clones that had expanded rapidly and came from non-depleted graft cells.

The library was obtained by PCR. Reads for this sample came from an Illumina HiSeq 2500. TCR libraries were prepared with molecular barcoding, using unique molecular identifiers to normalize TCRbeta repertoire quantification. TCRdb itself trimmed the public reads at Q25 with fastp, ran MiXCR and retained productive beta chains. Merged by CDR3 protein, the rows form single entries marked with the most common genes and DNA. In all, the sample holds 200,000 or so distinct CDR3 sequences, and 5% to 6.5% of those were seen once. Clones ranked in the top ten supply about 5% of the sample. What this sample's treatment or condition label stands for: allogeneic hematopoietic cell transplantation with graft depleted of TCRalphabeta T cells and CD19 B cells. The transplant recipients were children given TCRalphabeta/CD19-depleted allogeneic hematopoietic cell grafts. Regarding this clonotype: The clone's antigen remains unknown. This may be a read error, as it is one base from a much larger clone.

The CDR3 measures 13 amino acids from cysteine to phenylalanine. Only the CDR3 DNA is retained, 39 bases long and in frame from the first base. Based on the germline V gene, the CDR1 and CDR2 sequences are SGHVS and FNYEAQ. The sequences come from PBMCs, collected before TCRalphabeta/CD19-depleted stem cell transplant. The clonotype was recovered from a girl under three years old with combined immunodeficiency, due to receive a stem cell transplant. This sequence uses TRBV7-6 and TRBJ2-3; confidence is insufficient to name the D gene. The CDR3 loop reads CASSLDPSDAQYF. The nucleotides are TGTGCCAGCAGCTTAGACCCATCAGATGCGCAGTATTTT.